This entry features one TCR beta chain sequence. What antigen it recognizes has not been identified. No per-base quality is available; no much larger clone lies one base away. The data originate from a study of graft-versus-host responses after intestinal transplantation listed by TCRdb under 2021. General notes on the study: Recipients received multivisceral, liver-intestinal, or isolated intestinal transplants. All recipients received anti-thymocyte globulin induction followed by maintenance tacrolimus and steroids for around 3 years. After intestinal transplantation, graft-versus-host and host-versus-graft alloreactive T cell clones in the graft, circulation and bone marrow were tracked using bulk TCR-beta CDR3 sequencing. Alloreactive clones were identified by sequencing pre-transplant mixed lymphocyte reaction products and comparing these products with unstimulated pre-transplant donor and recipient T cells. The cohort enrolled 24 intestinal transplant recipients, one of whom was a retransplant, and 3 patients without pretransplant specimens were excluded. A peak of at least 4% donor T cells among recipient peripheral blood mononuclear cells was the definition used for donor T cell macrochimerism. Instead of going to the commercial service, samples from a few later patients were sequenced in-house on an Illumina MiSeq and processed with MiXCR. Results the study describes overall, beyond this receptor: GvH clones were detected in recipient bone marrow, and some of these GvH clones were observed earlier in ileal mucosa or blood, consistent with an intestinal mucosal origin. Early after transplant, peak levels of circulating GvH clones were associated with declines in HvG clones. The conclusions were limited by the relatively low number and heterogeneity of the intestinal transplant patients. In the allografts of patients with donor T cell macrochimerism, GvH to HvG T cell clonal ratios were high.

Inclusive of the bounding cysteine and phenylalanine, the CDR3 is 20 residues long. The retained sequence is limited to the CDR3, 60 bases, with the frame set at the first base. Receptor libraries were prepared by the immunoSEQ multiplex PCR assay. For most patients, high-throughput TCR-beta CDR3 sequencing of genomic DNA was performed by Adaptive Biotechnologies. As for the original processing: TCR sequencing data for over 15 patients were retrieved from Adaptive's ImmunoSEQ software; a few other patients were processed with MiXCR and VDJtools. Because the origin of CDR3 nucleotide sequences shared between donor and recipient could not be assigned, those sequences were removed. To be classed as alloreactive, a clone needed at least 2-fold expansion over unstimulated cells and a minimum CFSE-low frequency of 0.002% (template counts) or 0.001% (read counts). A clone was considered mappable if detected in the sequenced pre-transplant spleen, lymph node, or MLR CFSE-low populations of the donor or recipient. Cumulative frequency of alloreactive clones was calculated as a percentage of all sequences weighted by copy number. Drawn from immuneACCESS, this table holds only the in-frame rearrangements with V and J called that TCRdb kept. Clones are partly lost; checked studies trace under half to an unresolved V gene and leave the rest unexplained. Clone size and V and J calls were adopted from that table, with D and trimming inferred from the DNA. This sample is represented by around 13,000 clones; roughly 74% of them were singletons. 6.5% to 8% of the sample comes from the top ten.

To isolate intraepithelial and lamina propria lymphocytes from graft specimens, dithiothreitol, EDTA incubations and collagenase D digestion were used. Serial intestinal graft biopsy specimens collected up to 600 days after transplant underwent bulk TCR-beta sequencing. The sequence was obtained from a human patient who received an intestinal transplant, so some T cells may come from the graft donor. The sequences come from ileum tissue, collected 16 days after intestinal transplant. The chain is encoded by TRBV21-1 joined to TRBJ2-1; the table's D gene call, TRBD2, was not cross checked with the DNA. TRBV21-1 is recorded as a pseudogene. The CDR3 amino acid sequence is: CASSKVGTSGRKVSYNEQFF. The nucleotides read TGTGCCAGCAGCAAAGTTGGGACTAGCGGGAGAAAGGTCTCCTACAATGAGCAGTTCTTC.